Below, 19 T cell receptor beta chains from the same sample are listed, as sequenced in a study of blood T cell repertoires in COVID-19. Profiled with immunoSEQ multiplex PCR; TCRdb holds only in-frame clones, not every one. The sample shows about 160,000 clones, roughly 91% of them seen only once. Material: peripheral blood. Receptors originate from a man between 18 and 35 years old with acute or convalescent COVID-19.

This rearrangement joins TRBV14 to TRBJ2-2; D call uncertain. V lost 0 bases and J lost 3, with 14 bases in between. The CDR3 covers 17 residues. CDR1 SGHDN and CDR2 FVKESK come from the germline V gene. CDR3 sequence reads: CASSQDETPIYTGELFF. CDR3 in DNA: TGTGCCAGCAGCCAAGACGAGACACCGATCTACACCGGGGAGCTGTTTTTT.

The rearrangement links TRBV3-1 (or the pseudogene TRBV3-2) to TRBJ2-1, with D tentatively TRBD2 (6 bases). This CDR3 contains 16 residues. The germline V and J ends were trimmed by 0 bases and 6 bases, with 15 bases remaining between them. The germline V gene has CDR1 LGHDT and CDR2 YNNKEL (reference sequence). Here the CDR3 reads CASSQDGDGSVNEQFF. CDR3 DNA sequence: TGTGCCAGCAGCCAAGATGGGGACGGGAGTGTCAATGAGCAGTTCTTC.

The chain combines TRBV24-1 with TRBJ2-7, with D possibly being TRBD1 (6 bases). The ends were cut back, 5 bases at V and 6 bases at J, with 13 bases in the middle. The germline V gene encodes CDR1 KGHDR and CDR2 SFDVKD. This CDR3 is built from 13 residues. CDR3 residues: CATSAHRVGEQYF. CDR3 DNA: TGTGCCACCAGTGCGCACAGGGTTGGCGAGCAGTACTTC.

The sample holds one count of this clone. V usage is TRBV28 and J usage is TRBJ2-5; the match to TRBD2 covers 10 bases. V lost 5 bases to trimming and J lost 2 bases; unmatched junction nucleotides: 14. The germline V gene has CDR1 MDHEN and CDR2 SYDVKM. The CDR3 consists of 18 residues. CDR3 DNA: TGTGCCAGCAGTCCATATTCCGGGACTAGCGACTTTCAAGAGACCCAGTACTTC. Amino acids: CASSPYSGTSDFQETQYF.

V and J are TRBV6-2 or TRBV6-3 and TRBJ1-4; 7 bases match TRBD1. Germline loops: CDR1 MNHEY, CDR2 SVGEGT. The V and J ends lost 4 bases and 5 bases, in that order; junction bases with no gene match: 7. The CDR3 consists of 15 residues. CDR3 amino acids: CASSSGTDINEKLFF. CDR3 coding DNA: TGTGCCAGCAGTTCCGGGACAGATATCAATGAAAAACTGTTTTTT.

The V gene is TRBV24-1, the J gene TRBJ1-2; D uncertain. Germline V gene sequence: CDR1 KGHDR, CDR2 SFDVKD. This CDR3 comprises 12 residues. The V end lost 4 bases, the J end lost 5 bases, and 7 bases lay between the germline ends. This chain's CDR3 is CATSEYGYGYTF. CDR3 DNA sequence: TGTGCCACCAGTGAATACGGGTATGGCTACACCTTC.

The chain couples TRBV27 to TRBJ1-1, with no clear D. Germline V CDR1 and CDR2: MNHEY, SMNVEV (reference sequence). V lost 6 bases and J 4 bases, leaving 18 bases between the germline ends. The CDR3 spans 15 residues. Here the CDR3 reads CASSLRGYGGTEAFF. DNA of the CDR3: TGTGCCAGCAGCCTTCGGGGTTATGGCGGCACTGAAGCTTTCTTT.

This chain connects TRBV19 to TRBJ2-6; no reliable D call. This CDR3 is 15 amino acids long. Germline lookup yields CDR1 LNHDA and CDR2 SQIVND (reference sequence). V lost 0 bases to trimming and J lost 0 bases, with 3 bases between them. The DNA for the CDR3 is TGTGCCAGTAGTATAGATAGCTCTGGGGCCAACGTCCTGACTTTC. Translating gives CASSIDSSGANVLTF.

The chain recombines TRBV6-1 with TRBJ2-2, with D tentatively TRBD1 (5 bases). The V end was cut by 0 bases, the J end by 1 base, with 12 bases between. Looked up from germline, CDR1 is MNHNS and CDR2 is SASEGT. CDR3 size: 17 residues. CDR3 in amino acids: CASSEAGRVWNTGELFF. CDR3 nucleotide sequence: TGTGCCAGCAGTGAAGCTGGCAGGGTTTGGAACACCGGGGAGCTGTTTTTT.

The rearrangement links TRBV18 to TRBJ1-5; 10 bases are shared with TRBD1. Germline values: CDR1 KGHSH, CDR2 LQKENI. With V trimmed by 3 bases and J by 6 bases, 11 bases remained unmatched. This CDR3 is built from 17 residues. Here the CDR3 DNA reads TGTGCCAGCTCACCTGAGACAGGGGGCATTCTGATTCAGCCCCAGCATTTT. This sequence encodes CASSPETGGILIQPQHF. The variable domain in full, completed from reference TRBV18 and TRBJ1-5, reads NAGVMQNPRHLVRRRGQEARLRCSPMKGHSHVYWYRQLPEEGLKFMVYLQKENIIDESGMPKERFSAEFPKEGPSILRIQQVVRGDSAAYFCASSPETGGILIQPQHFGDGTRLSIL.

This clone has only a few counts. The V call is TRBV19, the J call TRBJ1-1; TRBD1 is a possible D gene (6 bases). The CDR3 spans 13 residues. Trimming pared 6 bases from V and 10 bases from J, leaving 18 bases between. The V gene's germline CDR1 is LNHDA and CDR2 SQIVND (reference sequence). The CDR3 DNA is TGTGCCAGTAGCCCTTATCAGGGGACGGGAGCTTTCTTT. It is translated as CASSPYQGTGAFF.

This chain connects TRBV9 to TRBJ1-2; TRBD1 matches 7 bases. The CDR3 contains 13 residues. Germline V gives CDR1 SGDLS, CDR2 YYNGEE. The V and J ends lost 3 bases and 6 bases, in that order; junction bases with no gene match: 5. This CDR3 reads CASSGTGENGYTF. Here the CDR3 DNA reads TGTGCCAGCAGCGGAACAGGGGAGAATGGCTACACCTTC.

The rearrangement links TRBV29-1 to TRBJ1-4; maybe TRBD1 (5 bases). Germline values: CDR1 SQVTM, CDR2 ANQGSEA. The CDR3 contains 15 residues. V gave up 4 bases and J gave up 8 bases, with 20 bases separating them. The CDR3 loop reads CSVGRSGLGGEKLFF. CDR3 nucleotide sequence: TGCAGCGTTGGGAGGTCAGGTCTGGGGGGGGAAAAACTGTTTTTT. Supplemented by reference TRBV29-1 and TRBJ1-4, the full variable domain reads SAVISQKPSRDICQRGTSLTIQCQVDSQVTMMFWYRQQPGQSLTLIATANQGSEATYESGFVIDKFPISRPNLTFSTLTVSNMSPEDSSIYLCSVGRSGLGGEKLFFGSGTQLSVL.

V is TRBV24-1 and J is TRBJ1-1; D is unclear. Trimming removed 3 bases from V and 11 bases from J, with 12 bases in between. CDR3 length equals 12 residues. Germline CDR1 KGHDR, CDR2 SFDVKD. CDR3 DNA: TGTGCCACCAGTGATGGCAGTTCGAGGGCTTTCTTT. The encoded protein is CATSDGSSRAFF.

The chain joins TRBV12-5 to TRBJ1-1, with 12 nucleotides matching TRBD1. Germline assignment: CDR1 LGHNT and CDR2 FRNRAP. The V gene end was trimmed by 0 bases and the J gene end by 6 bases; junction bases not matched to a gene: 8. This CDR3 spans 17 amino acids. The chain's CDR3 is CASGLVRGDRGLAEAFF. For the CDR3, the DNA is TGTGCTAGTGGTTTGGTACGGGGGGACAGGGGGCTCGCTGAAGCTTTCTTT. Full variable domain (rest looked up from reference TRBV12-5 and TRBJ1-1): DARVTQTPRHKVTEMGQEVTMRCQPILGHNTVFWYRQTMMQGLELLAYFRNRAPLDDSGMPKDRFSAEMPDATLATLKIQPSEPRDSAVYFCASGLVRGDRGLAEAFFGQGTRLTVV.

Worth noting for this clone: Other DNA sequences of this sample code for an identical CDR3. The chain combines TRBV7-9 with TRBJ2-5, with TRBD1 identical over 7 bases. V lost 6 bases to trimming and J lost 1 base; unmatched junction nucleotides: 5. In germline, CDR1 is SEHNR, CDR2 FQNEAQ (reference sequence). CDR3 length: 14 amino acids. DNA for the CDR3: TGTGCCAGCAGTCGAGACAGGGCCCAAGAGACCCAGTACTTC. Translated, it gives CASSRDRAQETQYF.

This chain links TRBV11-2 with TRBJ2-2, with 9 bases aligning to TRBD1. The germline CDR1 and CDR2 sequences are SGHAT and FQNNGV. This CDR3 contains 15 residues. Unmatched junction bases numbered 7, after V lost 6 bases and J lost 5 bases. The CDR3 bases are TGTGCCAGCAGGCGCCCGGGACAGGGTACCGGGGAGCTGTTTTTT. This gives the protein CASRRPGQGTGELFF.

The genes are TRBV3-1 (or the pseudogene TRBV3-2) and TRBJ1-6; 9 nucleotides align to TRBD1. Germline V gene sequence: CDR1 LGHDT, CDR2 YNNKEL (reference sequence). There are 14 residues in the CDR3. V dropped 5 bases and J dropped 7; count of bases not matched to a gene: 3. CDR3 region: CASSSGQGNSPLHF. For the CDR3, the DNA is TGTGCCAGCAGCTCGGGACAGGGAAATTCACCCCTCCACTTT.

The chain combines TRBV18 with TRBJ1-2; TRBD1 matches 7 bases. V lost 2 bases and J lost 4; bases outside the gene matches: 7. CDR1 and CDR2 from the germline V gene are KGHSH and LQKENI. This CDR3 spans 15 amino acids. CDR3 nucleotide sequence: TGTGCCAGCTCACCAAAGGAGGGGGCCATCTATGGCTACACCTTC. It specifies CASSPKEGAIYGYTF.